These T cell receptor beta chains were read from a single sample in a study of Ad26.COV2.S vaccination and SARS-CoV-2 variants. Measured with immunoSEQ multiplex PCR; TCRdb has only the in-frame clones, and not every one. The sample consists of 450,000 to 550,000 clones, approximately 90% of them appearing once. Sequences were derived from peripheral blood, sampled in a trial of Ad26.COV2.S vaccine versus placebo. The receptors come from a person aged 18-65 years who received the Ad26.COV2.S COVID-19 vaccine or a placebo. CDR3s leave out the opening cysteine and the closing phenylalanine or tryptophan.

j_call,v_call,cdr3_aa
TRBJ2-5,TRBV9,ASSAAGAQETQY
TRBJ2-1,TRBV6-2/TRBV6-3,ASSLLAGGSWAQF
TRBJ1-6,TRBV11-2,ASSLNNSPLH
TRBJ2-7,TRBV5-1,ASSSTGQGAREQY
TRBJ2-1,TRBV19,ASSTPEAGQTYNEQF
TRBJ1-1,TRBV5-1,ASSLDLTEAF
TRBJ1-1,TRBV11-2,ASSGRTGRNTEAF
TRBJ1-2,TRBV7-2,ASSLDGGPNYGYT
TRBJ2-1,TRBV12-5,ASGLVPGGEQF
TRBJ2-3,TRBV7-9,ASSSTGQFGDTQY
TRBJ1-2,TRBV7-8,ASSVHRGNYGYT
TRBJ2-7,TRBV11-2,ASSFAGQEAYEQY
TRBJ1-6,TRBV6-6,ASVEGLGSPLH
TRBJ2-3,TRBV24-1,ATSDLQGTSGTDTQY
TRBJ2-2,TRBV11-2,ASSLGGSRTGELF
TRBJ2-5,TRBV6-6,ASSPPQETQY
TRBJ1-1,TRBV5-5,ASSLEGRRAF
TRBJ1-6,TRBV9,ASSAETGDNSPLH
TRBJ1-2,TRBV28,ASSFGTGIYGYT
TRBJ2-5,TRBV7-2,ASSFPNRGETQY
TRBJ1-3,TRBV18,ASSPDLTAGSSGNTIY
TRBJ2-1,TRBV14,ASSQPGQGYSEQF
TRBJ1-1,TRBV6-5,ASSYVGWTNTEAF
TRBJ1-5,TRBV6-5,ASSRTKYGQPQH
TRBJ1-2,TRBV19,ASLAGGLPPGGYT
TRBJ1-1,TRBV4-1,ASSQATGGTVPF
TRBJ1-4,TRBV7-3,ASSLKRPGRGNEKLF
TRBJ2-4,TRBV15,ATKAWGTATIIAKNIQY
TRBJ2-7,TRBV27,ASSFQGAPYEQY
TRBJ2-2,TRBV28,AIRTGPVNTGELF
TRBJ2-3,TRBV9,ASSERLAGAPDTQY
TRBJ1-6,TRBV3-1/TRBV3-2,ASSPFPQGGSPLH
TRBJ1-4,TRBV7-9,ASNSYTNEKLF
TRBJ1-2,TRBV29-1,SVEDRGRGKENGYT